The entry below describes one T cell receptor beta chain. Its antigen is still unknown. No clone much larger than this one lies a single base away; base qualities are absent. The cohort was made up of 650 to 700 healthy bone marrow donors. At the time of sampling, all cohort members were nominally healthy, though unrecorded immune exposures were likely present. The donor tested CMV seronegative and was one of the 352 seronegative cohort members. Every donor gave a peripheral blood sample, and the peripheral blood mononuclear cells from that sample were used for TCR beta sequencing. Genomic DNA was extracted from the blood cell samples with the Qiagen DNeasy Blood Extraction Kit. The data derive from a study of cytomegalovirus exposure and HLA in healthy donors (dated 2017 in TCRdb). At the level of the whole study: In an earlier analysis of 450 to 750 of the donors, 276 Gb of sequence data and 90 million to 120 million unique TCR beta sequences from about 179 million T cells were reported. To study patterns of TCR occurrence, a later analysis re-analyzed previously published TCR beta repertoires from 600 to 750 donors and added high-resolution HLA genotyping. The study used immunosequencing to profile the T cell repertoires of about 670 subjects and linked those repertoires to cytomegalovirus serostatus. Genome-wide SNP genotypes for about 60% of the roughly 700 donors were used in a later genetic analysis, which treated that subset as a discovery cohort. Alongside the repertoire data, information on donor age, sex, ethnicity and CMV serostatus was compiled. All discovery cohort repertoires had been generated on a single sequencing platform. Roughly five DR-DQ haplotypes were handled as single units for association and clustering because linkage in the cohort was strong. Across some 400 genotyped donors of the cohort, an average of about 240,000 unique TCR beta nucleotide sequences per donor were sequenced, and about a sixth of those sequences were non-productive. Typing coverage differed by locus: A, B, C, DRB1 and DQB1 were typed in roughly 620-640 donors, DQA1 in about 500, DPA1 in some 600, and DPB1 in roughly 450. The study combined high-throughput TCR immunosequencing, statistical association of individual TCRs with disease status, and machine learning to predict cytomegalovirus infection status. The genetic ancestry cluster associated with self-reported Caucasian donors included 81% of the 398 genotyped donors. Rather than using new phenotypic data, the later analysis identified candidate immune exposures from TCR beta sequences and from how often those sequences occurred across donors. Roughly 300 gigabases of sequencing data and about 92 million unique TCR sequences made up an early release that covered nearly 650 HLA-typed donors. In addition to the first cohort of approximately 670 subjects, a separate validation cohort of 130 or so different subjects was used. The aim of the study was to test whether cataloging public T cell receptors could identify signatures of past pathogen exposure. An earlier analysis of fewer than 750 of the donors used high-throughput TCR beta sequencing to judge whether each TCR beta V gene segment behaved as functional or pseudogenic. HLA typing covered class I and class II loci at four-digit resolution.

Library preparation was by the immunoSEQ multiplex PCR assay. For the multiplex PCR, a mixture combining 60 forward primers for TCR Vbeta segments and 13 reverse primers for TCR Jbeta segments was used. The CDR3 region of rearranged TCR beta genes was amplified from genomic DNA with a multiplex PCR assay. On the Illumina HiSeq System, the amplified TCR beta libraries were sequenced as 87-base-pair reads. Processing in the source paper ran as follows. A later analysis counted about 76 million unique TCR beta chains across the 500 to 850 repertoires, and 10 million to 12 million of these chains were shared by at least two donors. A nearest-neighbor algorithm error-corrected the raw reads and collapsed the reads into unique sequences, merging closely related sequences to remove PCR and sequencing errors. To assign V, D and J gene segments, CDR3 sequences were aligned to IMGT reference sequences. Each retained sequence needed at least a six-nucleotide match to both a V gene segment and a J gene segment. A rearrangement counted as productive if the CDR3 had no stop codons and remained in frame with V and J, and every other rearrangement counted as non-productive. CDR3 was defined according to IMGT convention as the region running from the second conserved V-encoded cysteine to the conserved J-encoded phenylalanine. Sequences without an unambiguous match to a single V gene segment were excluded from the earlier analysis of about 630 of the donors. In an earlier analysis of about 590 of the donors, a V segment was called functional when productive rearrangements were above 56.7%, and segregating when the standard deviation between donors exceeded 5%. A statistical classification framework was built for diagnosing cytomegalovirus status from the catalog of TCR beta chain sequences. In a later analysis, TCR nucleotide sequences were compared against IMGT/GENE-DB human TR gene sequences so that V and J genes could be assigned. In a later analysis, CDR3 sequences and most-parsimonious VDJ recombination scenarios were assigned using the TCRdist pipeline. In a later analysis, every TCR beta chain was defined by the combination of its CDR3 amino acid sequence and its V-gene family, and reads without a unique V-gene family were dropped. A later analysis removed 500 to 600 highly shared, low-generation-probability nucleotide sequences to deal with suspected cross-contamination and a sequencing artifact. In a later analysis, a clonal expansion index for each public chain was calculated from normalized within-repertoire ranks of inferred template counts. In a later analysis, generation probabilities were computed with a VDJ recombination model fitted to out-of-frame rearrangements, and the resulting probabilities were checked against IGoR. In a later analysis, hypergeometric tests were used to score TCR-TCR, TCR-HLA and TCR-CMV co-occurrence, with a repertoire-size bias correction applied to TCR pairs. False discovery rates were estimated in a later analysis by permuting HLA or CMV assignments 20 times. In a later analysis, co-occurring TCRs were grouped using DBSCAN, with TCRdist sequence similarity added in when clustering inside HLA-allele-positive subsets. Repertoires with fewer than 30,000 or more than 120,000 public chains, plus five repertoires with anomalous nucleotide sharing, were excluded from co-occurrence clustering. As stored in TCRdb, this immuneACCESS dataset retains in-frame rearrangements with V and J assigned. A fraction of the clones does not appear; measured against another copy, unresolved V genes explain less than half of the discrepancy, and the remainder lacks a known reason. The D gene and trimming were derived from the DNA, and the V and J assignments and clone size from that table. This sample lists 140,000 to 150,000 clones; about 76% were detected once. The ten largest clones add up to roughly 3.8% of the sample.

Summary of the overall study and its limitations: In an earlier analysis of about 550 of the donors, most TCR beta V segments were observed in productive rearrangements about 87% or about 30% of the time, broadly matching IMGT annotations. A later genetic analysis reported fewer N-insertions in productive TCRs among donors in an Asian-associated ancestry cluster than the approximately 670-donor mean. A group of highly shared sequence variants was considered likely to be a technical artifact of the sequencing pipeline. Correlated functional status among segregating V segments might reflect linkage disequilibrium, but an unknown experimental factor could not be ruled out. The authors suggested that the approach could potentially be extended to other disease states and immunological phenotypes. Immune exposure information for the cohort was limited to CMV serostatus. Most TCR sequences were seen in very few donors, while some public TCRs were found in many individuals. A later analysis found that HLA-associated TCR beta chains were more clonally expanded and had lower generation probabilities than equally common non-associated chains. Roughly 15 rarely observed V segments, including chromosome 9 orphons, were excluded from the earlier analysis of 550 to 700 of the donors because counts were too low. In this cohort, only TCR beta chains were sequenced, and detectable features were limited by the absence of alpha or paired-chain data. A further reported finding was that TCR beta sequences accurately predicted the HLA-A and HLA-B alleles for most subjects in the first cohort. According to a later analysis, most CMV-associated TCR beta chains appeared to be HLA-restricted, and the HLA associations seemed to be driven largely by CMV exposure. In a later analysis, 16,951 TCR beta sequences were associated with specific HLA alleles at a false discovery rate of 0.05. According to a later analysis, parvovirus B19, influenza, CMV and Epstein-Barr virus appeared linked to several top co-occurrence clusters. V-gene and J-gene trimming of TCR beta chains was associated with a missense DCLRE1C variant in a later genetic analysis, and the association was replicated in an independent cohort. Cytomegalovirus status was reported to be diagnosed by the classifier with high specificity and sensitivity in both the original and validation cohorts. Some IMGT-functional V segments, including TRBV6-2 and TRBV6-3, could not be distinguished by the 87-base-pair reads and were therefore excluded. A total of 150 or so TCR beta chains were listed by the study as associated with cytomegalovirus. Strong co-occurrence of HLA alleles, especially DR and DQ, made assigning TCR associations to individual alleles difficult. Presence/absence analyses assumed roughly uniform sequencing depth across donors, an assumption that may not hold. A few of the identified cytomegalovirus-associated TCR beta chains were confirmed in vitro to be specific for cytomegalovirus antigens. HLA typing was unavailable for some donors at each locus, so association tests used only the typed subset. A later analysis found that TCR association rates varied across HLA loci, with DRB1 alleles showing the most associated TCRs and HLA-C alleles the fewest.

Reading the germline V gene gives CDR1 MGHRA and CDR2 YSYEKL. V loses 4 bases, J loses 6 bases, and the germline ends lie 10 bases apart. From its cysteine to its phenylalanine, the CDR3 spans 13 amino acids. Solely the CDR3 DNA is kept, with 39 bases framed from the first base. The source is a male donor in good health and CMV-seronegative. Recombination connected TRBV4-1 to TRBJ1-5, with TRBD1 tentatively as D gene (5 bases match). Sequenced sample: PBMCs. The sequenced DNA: TGCGCCAGCAGCCGCGGGGGGGGTCAGCCCCAGCATTTT. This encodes CASSRGGGQPQHF.